Each of the 11 T cell receptor beta chains below was sequenced from the same sample in a study of blood T cell repertoires in COVID-19. The data were produced by immunoSEQ multiplex PCR, yet TCRdb's version contains in-frame clones alone and is incomplete. The profile shows 340,000 or so clones, 80% to 90% of them singletons. The specimen sequenced was PBMCs or T cells enriched from blood (not recorded which). The receptor source for this set is a woman in her thirties or forties with acute COVID-19.

The rearrangement joins TRBV19 to TRBJ2-5; 11 bases are a match to TRBD2. Germline CDR1 and CDR2: LNHDA and SQIVND (reference sequence). The length of the CDR3 is 15 residues. The V gene end was trimmed by 5 bases and the J gene end by 5 bases; junction bases not matched to a gene: 7. For the CDR3, the DNA is TGTGCCAGTAGTTTACTAGCGGGAGTAGGGGAGACCCAGTACTTC. This encodes CASSLLAGVGETQYF. The variable domain in full, completed from reference TRBV19 and TRBJ2-5, reads DGGITQSPKYLFRKEGQNVTLSCEQNLNHDAMYWYRQDPGQGLRLIYYSQIVNDFQKGDIAEGYSVSREKKESFPLTVTSAQKNPTAFYLCASSLLAGVGETQYFGPGTRLLVL.

The rearrangement links TRBV11-1 to TRBJ1-4, with D unresolved. The CDR3 has 14 amino acids. V lost 4 bases to trimming and J lost 5 bases, with 11 bases between them. Germline CDR1 is SGHAT and CDR2 is FQDESV (reference sequence). The CDR3 here is CASSSGSQNEKLFF. CDR3 coding DNA: TGTGCCAGCAGCTCCGGGAGCCAAAATGAAAAACTGTTTTTT.

Only a few counts were recorded for this clone. This chain connects TRBV27 to TRBJ1-5; perhaps TRBD1 as D (5 bases). The V end lost 5 bases, the J end lost 2 bases, and 22 bases lay between the germline ends. Germline V CDR1 and CDR2: MNHEY, SMNVEV (reference sequence). The length of the CDR3 is 18 residues. The CDR3 DNA reads as TGTGCCAGCAGTCCCGCGGGGGATAACCCCCATGGCAATCAGCCCCAGCATTTT. Its translation: CASSPAGDNPHGNQPQHF.

The chain couples TRBV7-2 to TRBJ2-5; D perhaps matches TRBD2 (5 bases). There are 13 residues in the CDR3. Trimming left V 6 bases short and J 3 bases short, with 11 bases between. Germline CDR1 and CDR2: SGHTA and FQGNSA. CDR3 loop: CASSRSGKETQYF. CDR3 nucleotide sequence: TGTGCCAGCAGTAGGAGCGGCAAAGAGACCCAGTACTTC.

V gene TRBV7-3 combines with J gene TRBJ2-1, with a possible D match to TRBD1 (6 bases). This CDR3 region has 14 residues. With 0 bases removed from V and 9 bases from J, the gap between germline ends came to 12 bases. The germline gives CDR1 SGHTA, CDR2 FQGTGA. CDR3 sequence: CASSLTPQGSEQFF. The CDR3, as DNA: TGTGCCAGCAGCTTAACGCCACAGGGAAGTGAGCAGTTCTTC.

This chain connects TRBV3-1 (or the pseudogene TRBV3-2) to TRBJ2-5; a possible D gene is TRBD1 (5 bases). The V and J ends lost 0 bases and 3 bases respectively, with 17 bases between them. The CDR3 has 17 amino acids. Germline V CDR1 and CDR2: LGHDT, YNNKEL (reference sequence). DNA of the CDR3: TGTGCCAGCAGCCAAGATTGGGTGGGTAGGGGCAAAGAGACCCAGTACTTC. Translated: CASSQDWVGRGKETQYF.

The chain is built from TRBV27 and TRBJ2-1; D perhaps matches TRBD1 (6 bases). Germline lookup yields CDR1 MNHEY and CDR2 SMNVEV (reference sequence). Trimming shortened V by 2 bases and J by 7 bases, and 15 bases separated the two germline ends. The length of the CDR3 is 15 residues. CDR3 in amino acids: CASSLPGTRGNEQFF. For the CDR3, the DNA is TGTGCCAGCAGTTTACCTGGAACCAGGGGAAATGAGCAGTTCTTC.

This rearrangement joins TRBV4-1 to TRBJ2-3, with 9 nucleotides matching TRBD1. The V gene's germline CDR1 is MGHRA and CDR2 YSYEKL. The CDR3 is 13 residues long. Germline trimming cut 4 bases from V and 10 bases from J; bases unmatched to any gene: 6. The CDR3 is CASSLWGQGAQYF. The CDR3 DNA is TGCGCCAGCAGCCTCTGGGGACAGGGTGCGCAGTATTTT.

This chain connects TRBV7-2 to TRBJ2-1; 11 bases line up with TRBD1. Germline lookup yields CDR1 SGHTA and CDR2 FQGNSA. The CDR3 covers 16 residues. V gave up 5 bases and J gave up 0 bases; unmatched junction bases: 3. CDR3 coding DNA: TGTGCCAGCAGCCCGGGACAGGGGGGCTCCTACAATGAGCAGTTCTTC. It encodes CASSPGQGGSYNEQFF. The full variable domain, rest sourced from reference TRBV7-2 and TRBJ2-1, is GAGVSQSPSNKVTEKGKDVELRCDPISGHTALYWYRQSLGQGLEFLIYFQGNSAPDKSGLPSDRFSAERTGGSVSTLTIQRTQQEDSAVYLCASSPGQGGSYNEQFFGPGTRLTVL.

This clone was seen a handful of times. The chain is built from TRBV7-6 and TRBJ2-7; TRBD2 aligns across 8 bases. CDR3 length equals 14 residues. Germline values: CDR1 SGHVS, CDR2 FNYEAQ. V was clipped by 6 bases and J by 3 bases; unmatched bases: 7. The CDR3 DNA follows: TGTGCCAGCAGTCTTAGCGGGGCCATCTACGAGCAGTACTTC. This codes for CASSLSGAIYEQYF.

V and J are TRBV4-2 and TRBJ2-7; tentative D call: TRBD2 (5 bases). Deletions cut 0 bases from V and 3 bases from J, with 6 bases between. Per germline, CDR1 LGHNA and CDR2 YNFKEQ. This CDR3 spans 13 amino acids. For the CDR3, the DNA is TGTGCCAGCAGCCAAGAACTAGTCTACGAGCAGTACTTC. Its translation: CASSQELVYEQYF.